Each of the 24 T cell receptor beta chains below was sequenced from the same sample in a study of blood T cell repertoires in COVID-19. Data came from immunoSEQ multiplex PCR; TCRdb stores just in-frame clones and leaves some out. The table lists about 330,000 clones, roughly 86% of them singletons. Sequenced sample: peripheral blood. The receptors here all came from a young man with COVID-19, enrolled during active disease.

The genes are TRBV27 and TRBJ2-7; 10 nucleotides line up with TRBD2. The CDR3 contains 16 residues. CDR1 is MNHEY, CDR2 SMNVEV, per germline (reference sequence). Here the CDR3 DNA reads TGTGATAAGTTGGGTAGCGGGAGGCCCATCACCTACGAGCAGTACTTC. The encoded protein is CDKLGSGRPITYEQYF.

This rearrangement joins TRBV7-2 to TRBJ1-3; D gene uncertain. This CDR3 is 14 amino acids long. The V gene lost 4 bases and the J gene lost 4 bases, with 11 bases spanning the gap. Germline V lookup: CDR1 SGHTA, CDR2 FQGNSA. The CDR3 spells CASSSPAGGNTIYF. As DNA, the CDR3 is TGTGCCAGCAGCTCCCCGGCAGGCGGAAACACCATATATTTT.

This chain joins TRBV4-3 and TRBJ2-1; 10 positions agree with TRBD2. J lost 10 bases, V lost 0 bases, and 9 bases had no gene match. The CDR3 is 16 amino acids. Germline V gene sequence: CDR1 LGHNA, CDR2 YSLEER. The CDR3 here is CASSQEGLAGVGEQFF. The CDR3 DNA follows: TGCGCCAGCAGCCAAGAGGGGCTAGCGGGAGTCGGCGAGCAGTTCTTC.

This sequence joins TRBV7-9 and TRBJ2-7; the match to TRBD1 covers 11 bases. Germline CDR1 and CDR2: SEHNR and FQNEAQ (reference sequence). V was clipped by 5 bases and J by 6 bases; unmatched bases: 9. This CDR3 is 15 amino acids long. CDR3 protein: CASSQTTGTGGEQYF. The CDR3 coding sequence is TGTGCCAGCAGCCAAACCACCGGGACAGGGGGCGAGCAGTACTTC. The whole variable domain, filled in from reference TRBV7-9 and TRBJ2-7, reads DTGVSQNPRHKITKRGQNVTFRCDPISEHNRLYWYRQTLGQGPEFLTYFQNEAQLEKSRLLSDRFSAERPKGSFSTLEIQRTEQGDSAMYLCASSQTTGTGGEQYFGPGTRLTVT.

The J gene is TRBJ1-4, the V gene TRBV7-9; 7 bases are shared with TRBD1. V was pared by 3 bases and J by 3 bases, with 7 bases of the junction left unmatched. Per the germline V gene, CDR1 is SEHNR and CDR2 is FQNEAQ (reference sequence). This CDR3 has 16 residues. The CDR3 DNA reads TGTGCCAGCAGCTTCGAACGACAGGGTGCTAATGAAAAACTGTTTTTT. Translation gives CASSFERQGANEKLFF.

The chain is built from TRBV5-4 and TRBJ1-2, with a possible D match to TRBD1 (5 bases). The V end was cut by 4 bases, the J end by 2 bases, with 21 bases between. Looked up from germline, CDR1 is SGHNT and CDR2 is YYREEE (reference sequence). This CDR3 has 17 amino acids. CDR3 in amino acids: CASSPGVGAFVNYGYTF. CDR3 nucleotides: TGTGCCAGCAGCCCTGGGGTAGGGGCTTTTGTGAACTATGGCTACACCTTC.

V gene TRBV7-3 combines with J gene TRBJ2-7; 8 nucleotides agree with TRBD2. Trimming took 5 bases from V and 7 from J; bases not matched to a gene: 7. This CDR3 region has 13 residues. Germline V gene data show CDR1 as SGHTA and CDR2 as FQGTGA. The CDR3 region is CASSPSGGGEQYF. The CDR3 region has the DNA TGTGCCAGCAGCCCCTCGGGCGGGGGGGAGCAGTACTTC.

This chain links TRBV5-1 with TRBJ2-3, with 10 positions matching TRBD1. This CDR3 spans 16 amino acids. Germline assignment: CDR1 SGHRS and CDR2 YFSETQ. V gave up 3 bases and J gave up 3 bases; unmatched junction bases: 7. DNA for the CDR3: TGCGCCAGCAGCTACCCGGGACAGGGGTTTACAGATACGCAGTATTTT. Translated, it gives CASSYPGQGFTDTQYF. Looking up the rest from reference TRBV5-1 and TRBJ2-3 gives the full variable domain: KAGVTQTPRYLIKTRGQQVTLSCSPISGHRSVSWYQQTPGQGLQFLFEYFSETQRNKGNFPGRFSGRQFSNSRSEMNVSTLELGDSALYLCASSYPGQGFTDTQYFGPGTRLTVL.

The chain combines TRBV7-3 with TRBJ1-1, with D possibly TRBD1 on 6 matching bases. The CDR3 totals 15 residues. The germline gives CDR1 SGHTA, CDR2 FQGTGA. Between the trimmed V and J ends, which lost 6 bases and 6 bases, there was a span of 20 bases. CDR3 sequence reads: CASRIQDSSGSEAFF. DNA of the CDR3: TGTGCCAGCAGAATCCAGGACAGCTCCGGCTCTGAAGCTTTCTTT.

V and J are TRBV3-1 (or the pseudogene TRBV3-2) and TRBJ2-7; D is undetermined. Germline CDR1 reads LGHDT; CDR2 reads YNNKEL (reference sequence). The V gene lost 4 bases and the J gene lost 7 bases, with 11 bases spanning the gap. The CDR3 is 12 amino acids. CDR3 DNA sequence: TGTGCCAGCAGCCTCCCAGGTTCAGAGCAGTACTTC. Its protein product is CASSLPGSEQYF.

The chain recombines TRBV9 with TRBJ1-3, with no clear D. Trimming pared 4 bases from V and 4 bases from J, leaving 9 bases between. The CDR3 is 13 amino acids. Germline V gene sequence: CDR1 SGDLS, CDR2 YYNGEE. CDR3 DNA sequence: TGTGCCAGCAGCCTATCGTCCGGAAACACCATATATTTT. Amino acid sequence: CASSLSSGNTIYF.

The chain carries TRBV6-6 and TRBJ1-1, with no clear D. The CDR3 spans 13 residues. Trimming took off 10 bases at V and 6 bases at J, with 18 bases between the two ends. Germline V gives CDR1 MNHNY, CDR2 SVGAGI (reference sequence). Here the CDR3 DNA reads TGTGCCACCGGCCGGGGTCTGTTCGCTGAAGCTTTCTTT. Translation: CATGRGLFAEAFF.

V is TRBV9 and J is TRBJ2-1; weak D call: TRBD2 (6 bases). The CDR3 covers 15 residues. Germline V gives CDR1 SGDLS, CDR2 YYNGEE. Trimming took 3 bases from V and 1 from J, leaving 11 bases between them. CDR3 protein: CASSAYGGSYNEQFF. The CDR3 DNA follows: TGTGCCAGCAGCGCCTACGGGGGTTCCTACAATGAGCAGTTCTTC.

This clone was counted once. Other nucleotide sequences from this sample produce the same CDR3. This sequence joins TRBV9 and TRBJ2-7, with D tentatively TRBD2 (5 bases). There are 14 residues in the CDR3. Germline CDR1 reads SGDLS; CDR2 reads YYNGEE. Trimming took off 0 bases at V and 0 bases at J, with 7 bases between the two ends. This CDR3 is CASSVGGLSYEQYF. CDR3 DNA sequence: TGTGCCAGCAGCGTAGGAGGGCTCTCCTACGAGCAGTACTTC.

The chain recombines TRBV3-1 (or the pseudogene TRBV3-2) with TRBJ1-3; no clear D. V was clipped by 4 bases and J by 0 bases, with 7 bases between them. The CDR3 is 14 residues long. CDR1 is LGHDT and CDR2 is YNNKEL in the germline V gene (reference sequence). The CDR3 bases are TGTGCCAGCAGCCTTGGCTCCTCTGGAAACACCATATATTTT. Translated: CASSLGSSGNTIYF.

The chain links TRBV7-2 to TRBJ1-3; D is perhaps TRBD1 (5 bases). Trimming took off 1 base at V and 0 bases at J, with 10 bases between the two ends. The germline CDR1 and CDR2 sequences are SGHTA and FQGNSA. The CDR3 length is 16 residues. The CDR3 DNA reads TGTGCCAGCAGCTTAGGGGGCAGGAGCTCTGGAAACACCATATATTTT. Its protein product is CASSLGGRSSGNTIYF.

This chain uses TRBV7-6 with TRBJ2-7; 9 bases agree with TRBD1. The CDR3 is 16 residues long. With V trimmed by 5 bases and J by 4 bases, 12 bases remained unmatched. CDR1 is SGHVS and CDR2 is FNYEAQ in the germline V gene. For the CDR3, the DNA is TGTGCCAGCAGCCGAACTTTGGACAGGGGAACTTACGAGCAGTACTTC. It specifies CASSRTLDRGTYEQYF.

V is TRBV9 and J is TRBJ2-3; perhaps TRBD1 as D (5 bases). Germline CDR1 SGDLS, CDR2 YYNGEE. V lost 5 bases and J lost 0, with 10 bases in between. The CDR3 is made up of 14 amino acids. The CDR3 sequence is CASSLDSSTDTQYF. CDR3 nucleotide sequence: TGTGCCAGCAGTCTAGACAGTAGCACAGATACGCAGTATTTT. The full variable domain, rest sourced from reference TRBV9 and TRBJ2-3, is DSGVTQTPKHLITATGQRVTLRCSPRSGDLSVYWYQQSLDQGLQFLIQYYNGEERAKGNILERFSAQQFPDLHSELNLSSLELGDSALYFCASSLDSSTDTQYFGPGTRLTVL.

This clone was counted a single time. The CDR3, as DNA: TGTGCCAGCAGTTTACCCCAGGGGCAAGAGACCCAGTACTTC. It is translated as CASSLPQGQETQYF. The genes are TRBV28 and TRBJ2-5, with D maybe TRBD1 (6 bases). This CDR3 spans 14 amino acids. Germline CDR1 and CDR2: MDHEN and SYDVKM. The V end lost 2 bases, the J end lost 2 bases, and 9 bases lay between the germline ends.

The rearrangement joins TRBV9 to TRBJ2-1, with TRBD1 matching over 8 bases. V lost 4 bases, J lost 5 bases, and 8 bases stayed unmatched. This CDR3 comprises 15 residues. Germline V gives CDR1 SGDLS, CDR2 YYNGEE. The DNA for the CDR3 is TGTGCCAGCAGCCCCGACAGGGGTGGGAACAATGAGCAGTTCTTC. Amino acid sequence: CASSPDRGGNNEQFF.

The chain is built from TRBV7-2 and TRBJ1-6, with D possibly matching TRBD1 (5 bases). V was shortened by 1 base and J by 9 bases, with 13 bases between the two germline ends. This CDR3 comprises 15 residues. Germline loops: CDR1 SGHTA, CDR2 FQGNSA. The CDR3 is CASSLEGRGSSPLHF. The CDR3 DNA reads TGTGCCAGCAGCTTAGAGGGGAGGGGTAGTTCACCCCTCCACTTT. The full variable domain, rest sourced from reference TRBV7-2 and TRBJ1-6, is GAGVSQSPSNKVTEKGKDVELRCDPISGHTALYWYRQSLGQGLEFLIYFQGNSAPDKSGLPSDRFSAERTGGSVSTLTIQRTQQEDSAVYLCASSLEGRGSSPLHFGNGTRLTVT.

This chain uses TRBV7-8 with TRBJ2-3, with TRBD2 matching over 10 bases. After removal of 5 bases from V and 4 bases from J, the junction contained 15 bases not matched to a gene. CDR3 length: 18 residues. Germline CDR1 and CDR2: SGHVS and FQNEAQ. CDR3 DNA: TGTGCCAGCAGCCGCATGGTGCAAGCGGGAGGGCCGGCAGATACGCAGTATTTT. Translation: CASSRMVQAGGPADTQYF.

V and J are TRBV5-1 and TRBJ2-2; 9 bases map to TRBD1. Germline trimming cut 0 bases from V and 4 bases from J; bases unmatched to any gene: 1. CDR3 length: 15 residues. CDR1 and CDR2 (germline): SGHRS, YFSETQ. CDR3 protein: CASSLGDRVTGELFF. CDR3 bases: TGCGCCAGCAGCTTGGGGGACAGGGTCACCGGGGAGCTGTTTTTT.

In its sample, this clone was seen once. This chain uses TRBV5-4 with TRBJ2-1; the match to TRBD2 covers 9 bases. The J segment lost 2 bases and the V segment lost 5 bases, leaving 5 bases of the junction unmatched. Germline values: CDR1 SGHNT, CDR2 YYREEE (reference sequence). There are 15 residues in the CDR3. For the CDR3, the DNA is TGTGCCAGCAGGCAACTAGCGGGTACCTACAATGAGCAGTTCTTC. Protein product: CASRQLAGTYNEQFF.